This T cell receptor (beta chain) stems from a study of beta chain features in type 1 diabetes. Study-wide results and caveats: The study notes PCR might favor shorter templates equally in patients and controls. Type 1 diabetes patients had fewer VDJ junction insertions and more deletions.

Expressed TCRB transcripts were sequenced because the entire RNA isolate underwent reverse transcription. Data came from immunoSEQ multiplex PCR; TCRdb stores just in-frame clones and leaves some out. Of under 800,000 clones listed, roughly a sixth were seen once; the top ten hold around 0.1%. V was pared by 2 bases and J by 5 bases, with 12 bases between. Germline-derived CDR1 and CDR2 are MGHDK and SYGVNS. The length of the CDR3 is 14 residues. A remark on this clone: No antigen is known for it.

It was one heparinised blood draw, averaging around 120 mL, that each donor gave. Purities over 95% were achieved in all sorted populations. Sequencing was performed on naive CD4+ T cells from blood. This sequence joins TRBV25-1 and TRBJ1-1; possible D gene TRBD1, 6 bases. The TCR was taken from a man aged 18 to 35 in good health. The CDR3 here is CASSESTGRTEAFF. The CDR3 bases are TGTGCCAGCAGTGAAAGTACAGGGAGGACTGAAGCTTTCTTT.